These 30 T cell receptor beta chains share one sample of origin, sequenced in a study of cytotoxic CD8 clonotypes in ibrutinib-treated CLL (dated by TCRdb to about 2021). Library prep was done by the immunoSEQ multiplex PCR assay. Sourced from immuneACCESS, this table was stored by TCRdb with only in-frame sequences that have V and J called. A share of the clones is absent; for the studies checked, an unresolved V gene accounts for under half, and the remainder has no known explanation. Here the sample has hundreds of thousands of clones; under 75% occur a single time. The ten largest clones represent 15% of the sample. The time point label, read with the paper, signifies: approximately 25 months on ibrutinib. This material consisted of PBMCs, taken after 24 months of ibrutinib treatment. These receptor sequences come from a human donor with chronic lymphocytic leukemia.

The J gene is TRBJ2-5, the V gene TRBV5-1, with D unclear. The CDR3 extends over 16 amino acids. Germline-derived CDR1 and CDR2 are SGHRS and YFSETQ. The V end lost 1 base, the J end lost 4 bases, and 17 bases lay between the germline ends. Here the CDR3 reads CASSLSLAALRETQYF. CDR3 DNA sequence: TGCGCCAGCAGCTTGTCTTTGGCAGCGCTAAGAGAGACCCAGTACTTC.

The V call is TRBV19, the J call TRBJ1-2; D unclear. This CDR3 region has 14 residues. V was cut by 5 bases and J by 8 bases, with 18 bases left in between. CDR1 and CDR2 (germline): LNHDA, SQIVND (reference sequence). CDR3: CASSPGWTGNGYTF. CDR3 sequence (DNA): TGTGCCAGTAGTCCCGGTTGGACGGGGAACGGCTACACCTTC.

This chain connects TRBV7-8 to TRBJ1-1, with D hard to call. The CDR3 is 13 residues long. Trimming took 3 bases from V and 3 from J, leaving 8 bases between them. Germline CDR1 is SGHVS and CDR2 is FQNEAQ. CDR3: CASSLALYTEAFF. Here the CDR3 DNA reads TGTGCCAGCAGCTTGGCGCTGTACACTGAAGCTTTCTTT. The full variable domain, in which reference TRBV7-8 and TRBJ1-1 provide the parts outside the CDR3, is GAGVSQSPRYKVAKRGQDVALRCDPISGHVSLFWYQQALGQGPEFLTYFQNEAQLDKSGLPSDRFFAERPEGSVSTLKIQRTQQEDSAVYLCASSLALYTEAFFGQGTRLTVV.

The genes are TRBV29-1 and TRBJ2-3; 7 nucleotides align to TRBD1. Germline CDR1 and CDR2: SQVTM and ANQGSEA. V lost 7 bases and J lost 1; bases outside the gene matches: 8. The CDR3 extends over 14 amino acids. In DNA form, the CDR3 reads TGCAGCGGGGACACAGGGGATCGCACAGATACGCAGTATTTT. The encoded protein is CSGDTGDRTDTQYF.

This clone was recorded a few times. The chain joins TRBV11-2 to TRBJ2-4; tentative D call: TRBD1 (5 bases). Trimming took 2 bases from V and 6 from J, leaving 11 bases between them. The CDR3 extends over 14 amino acids. Germline V lookup: CDR1 SGHAT, CDR2 FQNNGV. CDR3 sequence reads: CASSLSSDRNIQYF. CDR3 DNA: TGTGCCAGCAGCTTATCCTCCGACAGAAACATTCAGTACTTC.

V is TRBV7-3 and J is TRBJ1-3; D is ambiguous. The CDR3 length is 17 residues. Germline V gene lookup returns CDR1 SGHTA and CDR2 FQGTGA. Trimming cost V 1 base and J 0 bases, with 13 bases left between them. The CDR3 nucleotides read TGTGCCAGCAGCTTAAGGGCCGACTACTACTCTGGAAACACCATATATTTT. The encoded protein is CASSLRADYYSGNTIYF.

The rearrangement links TRBV11-1 to TRBJ2-5; 9 positions agree with TRBD1. From germline, CDR1 is SGHAT and CDR2 FQDESV (reference sequence). J lost 2 bases, V lost 2 bases, and 9 bases had no gene match. CDR3 length equals 17 residues. The DNA of the CDR3 is TGTGCCAGCAGCTTACTGGCGACCGGGACAGGGCAAGAGACCCAGTACTTC. Its translation is CASSLLATGTGQETQYF.

This clone was seen only a few times. The genes are TRBV9 and TRBJ1-2, with D unclear. The CDR3 consists of 14 residues. V was clipped by 5 bases and J by 2 bases, with 13 bases between them. Germline lookup yields CDR1 SGDLS and CDR2 YYNGEE. The CDR3 DNA is TGTGCCAGCAGTGAAAGTGGCAGCAACTATGGCTACACCTTC. Its translation is CASSESGSNYGYTF.

This chain links TRBV11-2 with TRBJ2-1; no reliable D call. V lost 1 base to trimming and J lost 8 bases, with 6 bases between them. This CDR3 has 12 residues. Germline lookup yields CDR1 SGHAT and CDR2 FQNNGV. In nucleotides, the CDR3 is TGTGCCAGCAGCTTAGGCCTCCATGAGCAGTTCTTC. It specifies CASSLGLHEQFF.

In this sample, this clone turned up once. The CDR3 loop reads CASSKLTVLAGEQYF. The CDR3 coding sequence is TGTGCCAGCTCTAAATTGACAGTCCTGGCGGGCGAGCAGTACTTC. This chain uses TRBV18 with TRBJ2-7, with D possibly being TRBD1 or TRBD2 (5 bases each). CDR3 length: 15 residues. CDR1 and CDR2 (germline): KGHSH, LQKENI. V was clipped by 6 bases and J by 6 bases, with 21 bases between them.

In this sample, this clone turned up once. The chain links TRBV4-1 to TRBJ1-1; TRBD1 is a possible D gene (6 bases). V lost 0 bases to trimming and J lost 11 bases, with 13 bases between them. The CDR3 is 13 amino acids. Germline-derived CDR1 and CDR2 are MGHRA and YSYEKL. This CDR3 reads CASSQERDNRAFF. CDR3 nucleotides: TGCGCCAGCAGCCAAGAACGGGACAACCGCGCTTTCTTT.

The V gene is TRBV28, the J gene TRBJ2-3, with D possibly TRBD1 on 5 matching bases. This CDR3 region has 16 residues. The germline CDR1 and CDR2 sequences are MDHEN and SYDVKM. Trimming removed 6 bases from V and 4 bases from J, with 20 bases in between. The CDR3 coding sequence is TGTGCCAGCAGGGATCTAATGGCAGGGTTGGCAGATACGCAGTATTTT. Its protein is CASRDLMAGLADTQYF.

Only a few counts were recorded for this clone. The chain links TRBV6-5 to TRBJ2-1; D may be TRBD2 (6 bases). The CDR3 loop spans 15 amino acids. The V end was cut by 0 bases, the J end by 10 bases, with 16 bases between. From germline, CDR1 is MNHEY and CDR2 SVGAGI. CDR3 DNA sequence: TGTGCCAGCAGTTACTCTCGGGCGGGATTCTCCGAGCAGTTCTTC. Translation gives CASSYSRAGFSEQFF.

This clone was counted once. This chain joins TRBV29-1 and TRBJ2-3, with TRBD2 identical over 7 bases. From germline, CDR1 is SQVTM and CDR2 ANQGSEA. Germline trimming cut 4 bases from V and 2 bases from J; bases unmatched to any gene: 3. The CDR3 is 13 residues long. CDR3 in amino acids: CSVGGSATDTQYF. As DNA, the CDR3 is TGCAGCGTTGGCGGGAGTGCCACAGATACGCAGTATTTT.

The chain combines TRBV6-5 with TRBJ2-1, with 10 nucleotides matching TRBD1. The CDR3 totals 14 residues. V lost 7 bases and J lost 6; bases outside the gene matches: 6. From germline, CDR1 is MNHEY and CDR2 SVGAGI. The CDR3 DNA is TGTGCCAGCACCGTCGACAGGGGGCTCAATGAGCAGTTCTTC. It is translated as CASTVDRGLNEQFF.

The gene calls are TRBV6-6 and TRBJ2-2; tentatively, D is TRBD1 (6 bases). The CDR3 is 15 residues long. V was cut by 2 bases and J by 2 bases, with 9 bases left in between. CDR1 is MNHNY and CDR2 is SVGAGI in the germline V gene (reference sequence). This CDR3 is CASSYGDTNTGELFF. Here the CDR3 DNA reads TGTGCCAGCAGTTACGGGGACACCAACACCGGGGAGCTGTTTTTT.

The CDR3 bases are TGTGCCAGCAGTGAAGGCAGTAACTATGGCTACACCTTC. It yields the protein CASSEGSNYGYTF. The chain combines TRBV2 with TRBJ1-2; no reliable D call. Trimming removed 1 base from V and 1 base from J, with 4 bases in between. This CDR3 is 13 amino acids long. Germline CDR1 reads SNHLY; CDR2 reads FYNNEI.

This chain joins TRBV5-6 and TRBJ2-1; D is possibly TRBD2 (5 bases). The CDR3 extends over 16 amino acids. Germline CDR1 SGHDT, CDR2 YYEEEE. Trimming cost V 0 bases and J 4 bases, with 14 bases left between them. The CDR3 reads CASSLGRRASYNEQFF. The CDR3 coding sequence is TGTGCCAGCAGCTTGGGGCGGCGGGCCTCGTACAATGAGCAGTTCTTC.

The chain combines TRBV5-1 with TRBJ2-2; D ambiguous. The V and J ends lost 2 bases and 2 bases respectively, with 7 bases between them. The CDR3 contains 14 residues. Germline assignment: CDR1 SGHRS and CDR2 YFSETQ. The CDR3 DNA is TGCGCCAGCAGCTTCGTTATTAACACCGGGGAGCTGTTTTTT. This translates into CASSFVINTGELFF.

J is TRBJ2-1 and V is TRBV14, with unresolved D. The germline CDR1 and CDR2 sequences are SGHDN and FVKESK. The V gene lost 0 bases and the J gene lost 1 base, with 4 bases spanning the gap. There are 14 residues in the CDR3. CDR3 protein: CASSQDRSYNEQFF. DNA of the CDR3: TGTGCCAGCAGCCAAGATCGGTCCTACAATGAGCAGTTCTTC.

The chain carries TRBV6-5 and TRBJ1-4; tentatively, D is TRBD1 (6 bases). V gave up 3 bases and J gave up 5 bases, with 10 bases separating them. From germline, CDR1 is MNHEY and CDR2 SVGAGI. This CDR3 comprises 14 residues. The CDR3 bases are TGTGCCAGCAGTTATCTAACAGGGAATGAAAAACTGTTTTTT. It is translated as CASSYLTGNEKLFF.

V is TRBV25-1 and J is TRBJ2-2; D is uncertain. V lost 2 bases to trimming and J lost 2 bases, with 12 bases between them. The V gene's germline CDR1 is MGHDK and CDR2 SYGVNS. The CDR3 spans 16 residues. The CDR3 nucleotides are TGTGCCAGCAGTGAACTTAGAAGCATAAACACCGGGGAGCTGTTTTTT. Its translation is CASSELRSINTGELFF.

The V call is TRBV9, the J call TRBJ1-1; 7 nucleotides agree with TRBD1. The CDR3 runs to 14 residues. Germline CDR1 and CDR2: SGDLS and YYNGEE. Germline trimming cut 3 bases from V and 4 bases from J; bases unmatched to any gene: 6. Here the CDR3 DNA reads TGTGCCAGCAGCGGACAGGGCGGTCGCACTGAAGCTTTCTTT. Translating it yields CASSGQGGRTEAFF. Variable domain in full (rest from reference TRBV9 and TRBJ1-1): DSGVTQTPKHLITATGQRVTLRCSPRSGDLSVYWYQQSLDQGLQFLIQYYNGEERAKGNILERFSAQQFPDLHSELNLSSLELGDSALYFCASSGQGGRTEAFFGQGTRLTVV.

V usage is TRBV28 and J usage is TRBJ1-2; perhaps TRBD1 as D (6 bases). Trimming removed 2 bases at V and 4 bases at J, with 8 bases between. Germline values: CDR1 MDHEN, CDR2 SYDVKM. This CDR3 is built from 13 residues. DNA for the CDR3: TGTGCCAGCAGTTTAGTAGGGGGCTATGGCTACACCTTC. Protein sequence: CASSLVGGYGYTF.

The rearrangement joins TRBV28 to TRBJ2-7, with D maybe TRBD1 (6 bases). CDR3 length: 16 amino acids. Trimming removed 5 bases at V and 0 bases at J, with 17 bases between. The germline V gene has CDR1 MDHEN and CDR2 SYDVKM. CDR3 amino acids: CASSGSDRISSYEQYF. The CDR3 bases are TGTGCCAGCAGTGGGTCGGACAGAATTAGCTCCTACGAGCAGTACTTC.

V usage is TRBV19 and J usage is TRBJ2-5, with 12 bases lining up with TRBD2. Unmatched junction bases numbered 4, after V lost 7 bases and J lost 4 bases. The CDR3 contains 14 residues. CDR1 is LNHDA and CDR2 is SQIVND in the germline V gene (reference sequence). CDR3 sequence reads: CASKKTSGRETQYF. The DNA for the CDR3 is TGTGCCAGTAAGAAGACTAGCGGGAGAGAGACCCAGTACTTC. Complete variable domain (other parts from reference TRBV19 and TRBJ2-5): DGGITQSPKYLFRKEGQNVTLSCEQNLNHDAMYWYRQDPGQGLRLIYYSQIVNDFQKGDIAEGYSVSREKKESFPLTVTSAQKNPTAFYLCASKKTSGRETQYFGPGTRLLVL.

The chain uses TRBV5-6 and TRBJ2-7; D could derive from TRBD1 or TRBD2 (5 bases each). The CDR3 sequence is 17 residues long. CDR1 and CDR2 (germline): SGHDT, YYEEEE. Trimming took 3 bases from V and 5 from J, leaving 24 bases between them. The CDR3 is CASSYIRDPSRWNEQYF. DNA of the CDR3: TGTGCCAGCAGCTACATAAGGGACCCTTCCCGGTGGAACGAGCAGTACTTC.

This clone was detected only once. The rearrangement joins TRBV7-9 to TRBJ2-7, with D unresolved. The CDR3 runs 14 residues. The V end was cut by 7 bases, the J end by 3 bases, with 16 bases between. The V gene's germline CDR1 is SEHNR and CDR2 FQNEAQ (reference sequence). In DNA, the CDR3 is TGTGCCAGCATCTCAGACAACCCCAACTACGAGCAGTACTTC. Translation gives CASISDNPNYEQYF.

The chain is built from TRBV19 and TRBJ2-5; 9 bases are a match to TRBD1. The CDR3 is 18 amino acids. Germline V gene data show CDR1 as LNHDA and CDR2 as SQIVND (reference sequence). The V and J ends lost 4 bases and 5 bases, in that order; junction bases with no gene match: 17. CDR3 bases: TGTGCCAGTAGTACCGACACAGGGGGCGTATTGGATCTGGAGACCCAGTACTTC. Residues: CASSTDTGGVLDLETQYF.

Only a few counts were recorded for this clone. The rearrangement joins TRBV2 to TRBJ2-5; no clear D gene. The CDR3 is 13 residues long. V lost 8 bases and J lost 7, with 17 bases in between. Germline V gene sequence: CDR1 SNHLY, CDR2 FYNNEI. The CDR3 protein is CASSGGEGGTQYF. In DNA form, the CDR3 reads TGTGCCAGCTCGGGTGGGGAAGGTGGGACCCAGTACTTC.